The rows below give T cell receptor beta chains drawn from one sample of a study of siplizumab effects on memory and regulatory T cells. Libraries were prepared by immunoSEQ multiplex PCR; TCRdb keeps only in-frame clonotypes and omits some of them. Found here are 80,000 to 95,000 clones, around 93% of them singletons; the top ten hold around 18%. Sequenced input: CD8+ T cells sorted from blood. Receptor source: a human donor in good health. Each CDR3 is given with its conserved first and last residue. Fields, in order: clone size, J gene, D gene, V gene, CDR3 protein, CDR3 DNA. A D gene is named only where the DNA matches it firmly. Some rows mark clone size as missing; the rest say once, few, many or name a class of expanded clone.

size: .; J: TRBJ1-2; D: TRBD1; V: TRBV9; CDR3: CASSPPGGTGNGYTF; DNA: TGTGCCAGCAGCCCACCGGGAGGGACAGGGAACGGCTACACCTTC
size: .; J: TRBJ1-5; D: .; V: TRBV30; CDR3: CAWTGRLGQPQHF; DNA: TGTGCCTGGACCGGACGTTTGGGTCAGCCCCAGCATTTT
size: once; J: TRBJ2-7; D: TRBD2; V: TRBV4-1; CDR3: CASSQDPLAGENGEQYF; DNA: TGCGCCAGCAGCCAAGACCCCTTGGCGGGAGAAAACGGCGAGCAGTACTTC
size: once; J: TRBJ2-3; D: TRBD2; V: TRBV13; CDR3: CASSLGLAEDVSTDTQYF; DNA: TGTGCCAGCAGTCTGGGACTAGCGGAAGATGTTAGCACAGATACGCAGTATTTT
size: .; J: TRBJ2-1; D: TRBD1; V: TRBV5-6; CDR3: CASSSSGTGADNEQFF; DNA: TGTGCCAGCAGCTCTTCCGGGACAGGTGCTGACAATGAGCAGTTCTTC
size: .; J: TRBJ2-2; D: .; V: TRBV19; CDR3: CASSHSPRRYQPGELFF; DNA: TGTGCCAGTAGTCACTCCCCCCGGAGGTATCAGCCCGGGGAGCTGTTTTTT
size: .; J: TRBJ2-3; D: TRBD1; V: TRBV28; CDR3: CASSLGTGGLTDTQYF; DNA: TGTGCCAGCAGTCTAGGGACAGGGGGCCTCACAGATACGCAGTATTTT
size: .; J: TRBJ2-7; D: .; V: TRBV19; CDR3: CASMAGPYEQYF; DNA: TGTGCCAGTATGGCAGGGCCCTACGAGCAGTACTTC
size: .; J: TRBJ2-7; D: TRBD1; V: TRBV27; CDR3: CASSDRGRPYEQYF; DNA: TGTGCCAGCAGCGACAGGGGGCGTCCCTACGAGCAGTACTTC
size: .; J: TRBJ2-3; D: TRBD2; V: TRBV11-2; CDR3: CASSLGASTSGISTDTQYF; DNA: TGTGCCAGCAGCCTCGGGGCCTCGACTAGCGGGATTAGCACAGATACGCAGTATTTT
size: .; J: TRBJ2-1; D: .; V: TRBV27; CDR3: CASHRGPSGSNEQFF; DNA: TGTGCCAGTCACAGGGGGCCTAGCGGGAGCAATGAGCAGTTCTTC
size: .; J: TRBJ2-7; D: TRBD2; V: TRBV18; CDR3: CASSPTAGGLRNEQYF; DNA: TGTGCCAGCTCACCAACAGCGGGAGGACTACGGAACGAGCAGTACTTC
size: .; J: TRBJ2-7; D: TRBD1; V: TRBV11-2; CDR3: CASSLGTGIYEQYF; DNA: TGTGCCAGCAGCTTAGGGACAGGTATTTACGAGCAGTACTTC
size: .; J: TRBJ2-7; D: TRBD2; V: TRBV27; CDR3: CASSFGLAGADEQYF; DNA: TGTGCCAGCAGTTTTGGACTAGCGGGAGCTGACGAGCAGTACTTC
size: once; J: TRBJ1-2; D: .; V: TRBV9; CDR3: CASSPGAQAKVGYTF; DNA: TGTGCCAGCAGCCCAGGTGCACAGGCAAAAGTTGGCTACACCTTC
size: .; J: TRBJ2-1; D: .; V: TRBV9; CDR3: CASSVVSNEQFF; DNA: TGTGCCAGCAGCGTAGTAAGCAATGAGCAGTTCTTC
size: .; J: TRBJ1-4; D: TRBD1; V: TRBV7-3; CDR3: CASSLDRGGEKLFF; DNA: TGTGCCAGCAGCTTGGACAGGGGAGGCGAAAAACTGTTTTTT
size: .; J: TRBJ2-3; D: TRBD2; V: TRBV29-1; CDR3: CSVPPTSGIDTQYF; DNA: TGCAGCGTCCCCCCGACTAGCGGAATAGATACGCAGTATTTT
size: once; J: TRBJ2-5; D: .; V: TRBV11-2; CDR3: CASKTYSGPPYF; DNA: TGTGCCAGCAAAACTTACTCGGGCCCCCCGTACTTC
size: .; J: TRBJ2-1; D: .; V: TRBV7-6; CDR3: CASSFLASYNEQFF; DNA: TGTGCCAGCAGCTTTCTAGCCTCCTACAATGAGCAGTTCTTC
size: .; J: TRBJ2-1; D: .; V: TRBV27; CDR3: CASSAQGYNEQFF; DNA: TGTGCCAGCAGTGCTCAGGGATACAATGAGCAGTTCTTC
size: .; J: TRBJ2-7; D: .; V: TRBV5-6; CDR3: CASSLYTAIEQYF; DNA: TGTGCCAGCAGCCTTTATACGGCTATAGAGCAGTACTTC
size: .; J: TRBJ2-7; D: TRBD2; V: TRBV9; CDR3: CASSVVAGYEQYF; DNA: TGTGCCAGCAGCGTAGTAGCGGGCTACGAGCAGTACTTC
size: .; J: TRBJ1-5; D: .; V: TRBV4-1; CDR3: CASSGQSNQPQHF; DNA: TGCGCCAGCAGTGGACAGAGCAATCAGCCCCAGCATTTT
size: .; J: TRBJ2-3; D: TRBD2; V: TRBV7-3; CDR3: CASSPGTSGITQYF; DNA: TGTGCCAGCAGCCCCGGGACTAGCGGGATCACGCAGTATTTT
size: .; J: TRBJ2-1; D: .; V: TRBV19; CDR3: CASSIAAGNEQFF; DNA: TGTGCCAGTAGTATAGCGGCGGGGAATGAGCAGTTCTTC
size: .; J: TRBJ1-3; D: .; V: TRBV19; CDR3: CASSIDGRGSGNTIYF; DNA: TGTGCCAGTAGTATAGACGGCAGAGGTTCGGGAAACACCATATATTTT
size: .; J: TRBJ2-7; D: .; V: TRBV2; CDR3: CASSDLGREQYF; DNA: TGTGCCAGCAGTGATTTAGGTCGCGAGCAGTACTTC
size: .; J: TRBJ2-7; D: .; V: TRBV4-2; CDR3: CASSQVMGLRADEQYF; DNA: TGTGCCAGCAGCCAAGTCATGGGGCTCCGTGCGGACGAGCAGTACTTC
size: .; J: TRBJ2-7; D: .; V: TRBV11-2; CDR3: CASSLVSLSYEQYF; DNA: TGTGCCAGCAGCTTAGTCAGCCTCTCCTACGAGCAGTACTTC
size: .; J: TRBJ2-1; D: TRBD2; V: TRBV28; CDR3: CASRSGSAYNEQFF; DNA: TGTGCCAGCAGAAGCGGGAGTGCCTACAATGAGCAGTTCTTC
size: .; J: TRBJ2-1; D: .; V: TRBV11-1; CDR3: CASSSQHYNEQFF; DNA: TGTGCCAGCAGCTCCCAGCACTACAATGAGCAGTTCTTC
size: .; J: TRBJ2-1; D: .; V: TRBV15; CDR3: CATSRERVSSYNEQFF; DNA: TGTGCCACCAGCAGAGAACGGGTTAGCTCCTACAATGAGCAGTTCTTC
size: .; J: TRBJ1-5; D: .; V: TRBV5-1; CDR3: CASSLESNQPQHF; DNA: TGCGCCAGCAGCTTGGAAAGCAATCAGCCCCAGCATTTT
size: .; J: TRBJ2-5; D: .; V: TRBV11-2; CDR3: CASSSWRERGYQETQYF; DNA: TGTGCCAGCAGCTCGTGGCGGGAACGGGGATACCAAGAGACCCAGTACTTC
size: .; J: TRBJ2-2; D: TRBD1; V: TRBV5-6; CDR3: CASSLTGAGELFF; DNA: TGTGCCAGCAGCTTGACAGGGGCCGGGGAGCTGTTTTTT
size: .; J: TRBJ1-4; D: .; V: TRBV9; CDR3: CASSVQSATNEKLFF; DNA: TGTGCCAGCAGCGTTCAGTCCGCAACTAATGAAAAACTGTTTTTT
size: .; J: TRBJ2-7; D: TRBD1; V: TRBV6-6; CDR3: CASILVPGQGREQYF; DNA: TGTGCCAGCATCCTAGTCCCGGGACAGGGCCGGGAGCAGTACTTC
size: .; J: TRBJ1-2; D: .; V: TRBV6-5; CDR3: CASRGPPMPGYTF; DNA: TGTGCCAGCAGGGGACCTCCTATGCCTGGCTACACCTTC
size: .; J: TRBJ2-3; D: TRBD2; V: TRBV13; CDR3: CASSSTGLSTDTQYF; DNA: TGTGCCAGCAGCTCGACGGGACTATCCACAGATACGCAGTATTTT
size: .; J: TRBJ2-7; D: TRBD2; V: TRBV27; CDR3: CASSHPGLATYEQYF; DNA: TGTGCCAGCAGTCACCCGGGACTAGCTACCTACGAGCAGTACTTC
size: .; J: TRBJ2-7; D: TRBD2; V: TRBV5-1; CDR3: CASSLGPTGGYEQYF; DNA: TGCGCCAGCAGCCTCGGGCCCACGGGAGGGTACGAGCAGTACTTC
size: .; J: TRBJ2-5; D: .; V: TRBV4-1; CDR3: CASSQDGRYQETQYF; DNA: TGCGCCAGCAGCCAGGACGGGCGGTACCAAGAGACCCAGTACTTC
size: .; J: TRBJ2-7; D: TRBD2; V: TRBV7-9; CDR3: CASSPPLAGGPYEQYF; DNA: TGTGCCAGCAGCCCCCCCCTAGCGGGAGGGCCGTACGAGCAGTACTTC
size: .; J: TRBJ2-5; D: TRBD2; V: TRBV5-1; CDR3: CASSFTGLSGRSLQETQYF; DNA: TGCGCCAGCAGCTTTACCGGACTTAGCGGGAGGTCCCTTCAAGAGACCCAGTACTTC
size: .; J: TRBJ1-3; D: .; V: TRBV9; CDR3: CASTRGSGNTIYF; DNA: TGTGCCAGCACGAGGGGCTCTGGAAACACCATATATTTT
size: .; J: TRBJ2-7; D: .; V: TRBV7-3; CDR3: CASSLSSGQTYEQYF; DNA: TGTGCCAGCAGCTTATCGTCGGGCCAGACCTACGAGCAGTACTTC
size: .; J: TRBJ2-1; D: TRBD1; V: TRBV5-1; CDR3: CASGQANSYNEQFF; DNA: TGCGCCAGCGGACAGGCGAATTCCTACAATGAGCAGTTCTTC